This T cell receptor (beta chain) was sequenced in a study of T-cell reconstitution after alpha-beta-depleted transplantation in children. During its preparation, the TCRbeta library received unique molecular identifiers. A single record per CDR3 protein comes from TCRdb applying MiXCR to the PCR reads. The sample has roughly 300,000 distinct CDR3 sequences; 9.9% are singletons. This clonotype was seen a few times. The material sequenced was PBMCs from the stem cell graft donor, taken from the stem cell graft. The clonotype was recovered from a human donor who donated a stem cell graft to a child with SCID.

In DNA, the CDR3 is TGTGCCAGCAGCCCGCGGGCCACCCAGTACTTC. Translating gives CASSPRATQYF. The rearrangement links TRBV7-2 to TRBJ2-5; TRBD2 might be the D (5 bases). The V gene lost 5 bases and the J gene lost 8 bases, with 9 bases spanning the gap. This CDR3 contains 11 residues. CDR1 is SGHTA and CDR2 is FQGNSA in the germline V gene. Supplemented by reference TRBV7-2 and TRBJ2-5, the full variable domain reads GAGVSQSPSNKVTEKGKDVELRCDPISGHTALYWYRQSLGQGLEFLIYFQGNSAPDKSGLPSDRFSAERTGGSVSTLTIQRTQQEDSAVYLCASSPRATQYFGPGTRLLVL.